This T cell receptor (beta chain) appears in the sequencing data of a study of blood T cell repertoires in COVID-19. The authors' processing: Estimation of nucleated cell counts was performed using reference gene primer amplification. Sequenced by immunoSEQ multiplex PCR; TCRdb stores in-frame clones only, minus some. V, J and clone size were drawn from that table, and D and trimming were deduced from the DNA. The table lists about 400,000 clones, about 89% of them singletons. CDR3 length equals 15 residues. CDR1 SEHNR and CDR2 FQNEAQ come from the germline V gene (reference sequence). V shed 5 bases and J shed 2 bases, with 13 bases lying between them. Only one count was recorded for this clone.

The sample comprised peripheral blood. The sequence derives from a woman in her thirties with acute or convalescent COVID-19. The V call is TRBV7-9, the J call TRBJ1-3; D not resolved. For the CDR3, the DNA is TGTGCCAGCAGCAGCGGTCTGGATCCTGGAAACACCATATATTTT. It is translated as CASSSGLDPGNTIYF.